This T cell receptor beta chain appears in the sequencing data of a study of blood T cell repertoires in COVID-19. Study context: Sample material is recorded as cDNA or gDNA derived from T cells, B-cell-depleted T cells, or PBMCs.

Sequenced by immunoSEQ multiplex PCR; TCRdb stores in-frame clones only, minus some. The repertoire holds fewer than 450,000 clones, with less than 95% as singletons. Trimming shortened V by 2 bases and J by 3 bases, and 17 bases separated the two germline ends. CDR3 length equals 16 residues. Germline CDR1 is MGHRA and CDR2 is YSYEKL. Recruits, aged roughly 18 to 89 years, lived in 24 US areas. This receptor was taken from a man younger than 35 who had recovered from COVID-19. The sample was PBMCs or T cells enriched from blood (not recorded which). The chain has TRBV4-1 and TRBJ2-7, with D possibly being TRBD2 (6 bases). Here the CDR3 reads CASSQTLARDHYEQYF. CDR3 DNA: TGCGCCAGCAGCCAAACACTGGCGCGGGATCACTACGAGCAGTACTTC.